This section outlines one T cell receptor beta chain sequence together with its context. The data were taken from a study of CD8 T cells in Susac syndrome. When the RNA was reverse transcribed, random hexamers were used with an input of about 0.5 to 1 ug. MiXCR was run by TCRdb on the immunoSEQ multiplex PCR reads, yielding one entry per CDR3 protein. The data contain under 200,000 distinct CDR3 sequences, roughly 96% of them singletons. The germline gives CDR1 SGHTA, CDR2 FQGNSA. Trimming at V came to 8 bases and at J to 6 bases, leaving 8 bases not matched to a gene. This CDR3 contains 14 residues. The TCR comes from a human donor in good health. The specimen was CD4+ T cells from PBMCs. The chain recombines TRBV7-2 with TRBJ2-3; TRBD2 aligns across 10 bases. CDR3 nucleotide sequence: TGTGCCAGCGGACAGGGACTAGCGCTGGATACGCAGTATTTT. The encoded protein is CASGQGLALDTQYF. The full variable domain, its missing parts supplied by reference TRBV7-2 and TRBJ2-3, is GAGVSQSPSNKVTEKGKDVELRCDPISGHTALYWYRQSLGQGLEFLIYFQGNSAPDKSGLPSDRFSAERTGGSVSTLTIQRTQQEDSAVYLCASGQGLALDTQYFGPGTRLTVL.